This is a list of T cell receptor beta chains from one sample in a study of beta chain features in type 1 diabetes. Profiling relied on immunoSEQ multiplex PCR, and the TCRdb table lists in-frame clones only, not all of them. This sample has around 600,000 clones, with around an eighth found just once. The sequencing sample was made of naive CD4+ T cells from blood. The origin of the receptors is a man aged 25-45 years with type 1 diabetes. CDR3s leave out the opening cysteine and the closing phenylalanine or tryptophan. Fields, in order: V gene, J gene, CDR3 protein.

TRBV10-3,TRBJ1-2,AISEGQGANYGYT
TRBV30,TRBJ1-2,AWSVMGYGYT
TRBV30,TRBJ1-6,AWKGNSYNSPLH
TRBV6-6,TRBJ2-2,ASSFPTGELF
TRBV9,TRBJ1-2,ASSVDLQPYGYT
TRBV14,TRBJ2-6,ASSQGKGYLSGANVLT
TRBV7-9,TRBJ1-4,ASSPDSTNEKLF
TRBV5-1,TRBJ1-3,ASSLERGTGNTIY
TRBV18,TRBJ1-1,ASSRDTNTEAF
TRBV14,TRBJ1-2,ASSPRTGSFSGYT